The 6 T cell receptor beta chains listed next were all sequenced from one sample in a study of CD4 T cells in relation to SARS-CoV-2 and coronaviruses. Their specific antigens are unknown. Only in-frame clones appear in the TCRdb table, and some are missing; sequencing was by immunoSEQ multiplex PCR. There are 24,000 or so clones in the sample; about three quarters occur only once, and 20% to 25% lies in the top ten. Before the COVID-19 pandemic, during about 2010-2018, CD4+ T cells were taken from unexposed donors. CD4+ T cells were isolated from the cells after 10 days of culture. The sequenced sample consisted of CD4+ T cells from PBMCs, cultured in vitro. The source of these receptors is a human donor in good health.

This clone has a handful of counts. This chain uses TRBV7-2 with TRBJ1-6; the D gene is possibly TRBD1 (5 bases). The germline CDR1 and CDR2 sequences are SGHTA and FQGNSA. This CDR3 contains 14 residues. Trimming took off 5 bases at V and 5 bases at J, with 10 bases between the two ends. This CDR3 is CASSLQGNNSPLHF. DNA for the CDR3: TGTGCCAGCAGCCTCCAGGGAAATAATTCACCCCTCCACTTT. The complete variable domain, with remaining parts taken from reference TRBV7-2 and TRBJ1-6, reads GAGVSQSPSNKVTEKGKDVELRCDPISGHTALYWYRQSLGQGLEFLIYFQGNSAPDKSGLPSDRFSAERTGGSVSTLTIQRTQQEDSAVYLCASSLQGNNSPLHFGNGTRLTVT.

This clone showed up just a few times. This chain joins TRBV4-1 and TRBJ1-2; D gene ambiguous. This CDR3 is built from 15 residues. Trimming pared 1 base from V and 4 bases from J, leaving 13 bases between. CDR1 and CDR2 from the germline V gene are MGHRA and YSYEKL. The CDR3 region is CASSQGIVSPYGYTF. The CDR3 DNA reads TGCGCCAGCAGCCAAGGAATTGTATCCCCCTATGGCTACACCTTC.

The chain has TRBV7-2 and TRBJ1-5, with D tentatively TRBD1 (5 bases). The germline CDR1 and CDR2 sequences are SGHTA and FQGNSA. This CDR3 region has 14 residues. The V end was cut by 0 bases, the J end by 6 bases, with 9 bases between. The DNA of the CDR3 is TGTGCCAGCAGCTTAGCAGGGGACGGTCAGCCCCAGCATTTT. Residues: CASSLAGDGQPQHF.

The V and J genes are TRBV5-1 and TRBJ2-3, with D perhaps matching TRBD2 (7 bases). Germline CDR1 SGHRS, CDR2 YFSETQ. The V and J ends lost 6 bases and 2 bases respectively, with 19 bases between them. There are 16 residues in the CDR3. The CDR3 DNA is TGCGCCAGCAAGGGGGGAGTAGCGGGCTACACAGATACGCAGTATTTT. Translated: CASKGGVAGYTDTQYF.

The chain links TRBV3-1 (or the pseudogene TRBV3-2) to TRBJ2-7, with D possibly matching TRBD2 (5 bases). CDR1 and CDR2 (germline): LGHDT, YNNKEL (reference sequence). Between the trimmed V and J ends, which lost 0 bases and 0 bases, there was a span of 6 bases. The CDR3 has 14 residues. The CDR3 coding sequence is TGTGCCAGCAGCCAAGATGCGGGCTCCTACGAGCAGTACTTC. It encodes CASSQDAGSYEQYF.

This chain joins TRBV7-8 and TRBJ2-4; D is perhaps TRBD2 (6 bases). Looked up from germline, CDR1 is SGHVS and CDR2 is FQNEAQ. The V end lost 4 bases, the J end lost 0 bases, and 16 bases lay between the germline ends. The CDR3 length is 17 residues. The CDR3 is CASSYIRGALAKNIQYF. Written as DNA, the CDR3 is TGTGCCAGCAGCTACATTCGCGGGGCCTTAGCCAAAAACATTCAGTACTTC. The full variable domain, its missing parts supplied by reference TRBV7-8 and TRBJ2-4, is GAGVSQSPRYKVAKRGQDVALRCDPISGHVSLFWYQQALGQGPEFLTYFQNEAQLDKSGLPSDRFFAERPEGSVSTLKIQRTQQEDSAVYLCASSYIRGALAKNIQYFGAGTRLSVL.